This T cell receptor beta chain was recovered during a study of blood T cell repertoires in COVID-19. Background on the study: From T cells, B-cell-depleted T cells, or PBMCs came the material, which was cDNA or gDNA.

The germline gives CDR1 MDHEN, CDR2 SYDVKM. V was trimmed by 7 bases and J by 1 base, leaving 10 bases between them. The CDR3 extends over 13 amino acids. In the original processing: Amplification from reference gene primers served as the basis for estimated nucleated cell counts. Only in-frame clones appear in the TCRdb table, and some are missing; sequencing was by immunoSEQ multiplex PCR. The V and J calls and the clone size are those of that table, but D and trimming were determined from the DNA. Of 150,000 to 180,000 clones listed, roughly 80% are singletons. This chain links TRBV28 with TRBJ1-1; weak D call: TRBD1 (5 bases). The material sequenced was peripheral blood. The receptor comes from a woman aged 60-70 years with COVID-19, enrolled during active disease. CDR3 DNA sequence: TGTGCCAGCACCCTGGGGGGGAACACTGAAGCTTTCTTT. Translated: CASTLGGNTEAFF.